The TCR beta chain under discussion was sequenced for a study of shared clonotypes between healthy human individuals. Looking at the study overall: CD8 memory received one plate per donor, CD8 naive two, CD4 memory three and CD4 naive three.

Broader study findings: Non-shared clonotypes had lower generation probabilities than clonotypes shared by all four sorted-subset donors.

Only CD45RO-negative cells positively selected for CCR7 counted as naive CD8 cells, so terminally differentiated effector memory CD45RA+ cells were excluded. Worth noting for this clone: Its antigen is still unknown.

This table comes from immunoSEQ multiplex PCR, and its TCRdb copy is limited to in-frame clones, with some not included. The sample contains some 2,100,000 clones, 93% of which appear only once. This clonotype was obtained from a man aged 18 to 35 in good health. Some clones in this sample may be carry-over from other donors' samples. Sequenced: naive CD8+ T cells from PBMCs.

The CDR3 here is CASSVRPGQDTYEQYF. The CDR3 region has the DNA TGTGCCAGCAGTGTTCGTCCGGGACAAGATACCTACGAGCAGTACTTC. The rearrangement links TRBV6-1 to TRBJ2-7; D perhaps matches TRBD1 (6 bases). The germline gives CDR1 MNHNS, CDR2 SASEGT. The V gene lost 4 bases and the J gene lost 2 bases, with 18 bases spanning the gap. CDR3 length: 16 residues.